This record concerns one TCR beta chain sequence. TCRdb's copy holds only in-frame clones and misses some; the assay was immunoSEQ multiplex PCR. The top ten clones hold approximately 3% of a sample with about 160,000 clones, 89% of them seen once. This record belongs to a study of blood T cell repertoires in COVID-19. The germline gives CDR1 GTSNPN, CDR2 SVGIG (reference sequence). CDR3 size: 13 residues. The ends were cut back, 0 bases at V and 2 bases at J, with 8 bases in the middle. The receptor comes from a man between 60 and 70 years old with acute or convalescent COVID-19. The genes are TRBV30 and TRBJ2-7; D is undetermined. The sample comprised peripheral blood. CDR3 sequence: CAWSVGEPYEQYF. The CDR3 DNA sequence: TGTGCCTGGAGTGTAGGAGAGCCCTACGAGCAGTACTTC.